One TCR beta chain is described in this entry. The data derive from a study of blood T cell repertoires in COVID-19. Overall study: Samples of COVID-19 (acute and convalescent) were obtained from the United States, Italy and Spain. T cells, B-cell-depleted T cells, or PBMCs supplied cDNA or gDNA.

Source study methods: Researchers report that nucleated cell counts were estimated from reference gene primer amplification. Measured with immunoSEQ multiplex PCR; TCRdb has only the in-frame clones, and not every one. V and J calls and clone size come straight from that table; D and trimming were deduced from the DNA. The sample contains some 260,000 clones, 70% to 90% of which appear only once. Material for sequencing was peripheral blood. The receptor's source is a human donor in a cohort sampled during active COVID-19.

CDR3 nucleotide sequence: TGTGCCAGCAGCCCTATAGCGGGGGGGACCTACAATGAGCAGTTCTTC. Its translation: CASSPIAGGTYNEQFF. J is TRBJ2-1 and V is TRBV14; 11 nucleotides match TRBD2. The CDR3 is 16 amino acids. V gave up 4 bases and J gave up 2 bases; unmatched junction bases: 4. Germline CDR1 and CDR2: SGHDN and FVKESK.